The entry below gives a single TCR beta chain sequence along with its context. This record comes from a study of blood T cell repertoires in COVID-19. Whole-study context: Nucleic acid was either cDNA or gDNA, and it came from T cells, B-cell-depleted T cells, or PBMCs.

Per the germline V gene, CDR1 is SEHNR and CDR2 is FQNEAQ (reference sequence). V was clipped by 4 bases and J by 3 bases, with 21 bases between them. This CDR3 has 17 residues. As processed by the authors: Reference gene primer amplification yielded estimated nucleated cell counts. Profiling relied on immunoSEQ multiplex PCR, and the TCRdb table lists in-frame clones only, not all of them. The V and J calls and clone size were taken over from that table, and D and trimming were inferred from the DNA. The table shows 250,000 to 300,000 clones, with 80% to 90% occurring only once. The source is a woman aged 25-40 years with COVID-19, enrolled during active disease. V gene TRBV7-9 combines with J gene TRBJ1-1; a possible D gene is TRBD1 (5 bases). The specimen was peripheral blood. This CDR3 is CASSSGRGSRHYTEAFF. The CDR3 DNA reads as TGTGCCAGCAGCTCGGGTAGGGGATCGCGGCATTACACTGAAGCTTTCTTT.